Presented here are 31 T cell receptor beta chains from one specimen sequenced in a study of cytomegalovirus exposure and HLA in healthy donors (dated by TCRdb to 2016 to 2017). Preparation of the library involved the immunoSEQ multiplex PCR assay. For the multiplex PCR, a mixture combining 60 forward primers for TCR Vbeta segments and 13 reverse primers for TCR Jbeta segments was used. The table comes from immuneACCESS by way of TCRdb, which keeps in-frame sequences with V and J called. Part of the clones is missing from these tables; in studies checked, under half for an unresolved V gene and the rest for unknown reasons. Across this sample there are 150,000 to 200,000 clones, with around 80% seen only once. Of the sample, under 7.5% is held by the ten largest clones. Specimen: PBMCs. Source of these receptors: a man over 45 in good health and CMV-seropositive.

The chain joins TRBV30 to TRBJ1-2; 12 bases agree with TRBD1. There are 15 residues in the CDR3. Unmatched junction bases numbered 7, after V lost 3 bases and J lost 5 bases. Germline CDR1 and CDR2: GTSNPN and SVGIG (reference sequence). The CDR3 region has the DNA TGTGCCTGGAGGGAAAGGGACAGGGGGCGGTATGGCTACACCTTC. Translated, it gives CAWRERDRGRYGYTF. Drawing the rest from reference TRBV30 and TRBJ1-2, the complete variable domain is SQTIHQWPATLVQPVGSPLSLECTVEGTSNPNLYWYRQAAGRGLQLLFYSVGIGQISSEVPQNLSASRPQDRQFILSSKKLLLSDSGFYLCAWRERDRGRYGYTFGSGTRLTVV.

This chain connects TRBV28 to TRBJ1-2; D uncertain. Germline-derived CDR1 and CDR2 are MDHEN and SYDVKM. This CDR3 has 13 amino acids. V was pared by 3 bases and J by 4 bases, with 9 bases between. The chain's CDR3 is CASSFTVAYGYTF. As DNA, the CDR3 is TGTGCCAGCAGTTTTACGGTCGCCTATGGCTACACCTTC.

The chain carries TRBV2 and TRBJ1-2; a possible D gene is TRBD1 (5 bases). The CDR3 contains 13 residues. V lost 0 bases and J lost 8, with 10 bases in between. CDR1 is SNHLY and CDR2 is FYNNEI in the germline V gene. This CDR3 is CASSEAAGLGYTF. As DNA, the CDR3 is TGTGCCAGCAGTGAAGCGGCAGGGCTAGGCTACACCTTC.

V and J are TRBV10-2 and TRBJ2-3; D may be TRBD1 (5 bases). V lost 4 bases to trimming and J lost 6 bases, with 8 bases between them. This CDR3 comprises 12 residues. Germline lookup yields CDR1 WSHSY and CDR2 SAAADI. CDR3 nucleotide sequence: TGCGCCAGCAGTGGGACATCGGATACGCAGTATTTT. Amino acids: CASSGTSDTQYF.

The chain has TRBV5-1 and TRBJ2-3; D unresolved. This CDR3 spans 15 amino acids. V was shortened by 0 bases and J by 1 base, with 9 bases between the two germline ends. CDR1 is SGHRS, CDR2 YFSETQ, per germline. The CDR3 protein is CASSLDPGGTDTQYF. The DNA for the CDR3 is TGCGCCAGCAGCTTGGATCCAGGTGGCACAGATACGCAGTATTTT.

This chain joins TRBV5-6 and TRBJ1-1; a possible D gene is TRBD1 (6 bases). Germline V gene data show CDR1 as SGHDT and CDR2 as YYEEEE. The CDR3 is 14 residues long. The V and J ends lost 5 bases and 0 bases respectively, with 11 bases between them. DNA for the CDR3: TGTGCCAGCAGTTCAGGGGCCCTGAACACTGAAGCTTTCTTT. Its protein is CASSSGALNTEAFF.

This chain joins TRBV19 and TRBJ2-1; possible D gene TRBD1, 5 bases. V was clipped by 3 bases and J by 9 bases, with 12 bases between them. CDR1 and CDR2 from the germline V gene are LNHDA and SQIVND (reference sequence). The CDR3 extends over 13 amino acids. CDR3 amino acids: CASSIQGIGEQFF. The CDR3 coding sequence is TGTGCCAGTAGTATTCAGGGAATCGGTGAGCAGTTCTTC.

The chain employs TRBV18 and TRBJ2-7; 10 nucleotides align to TRBD1. Germline-derived CDR1 and CDR2 are KGHSH and LQKENI. V lost 3 bases and J lost 3; bases outside the gene matches: 5. The length of the CDR3 is 15 residues. The CDR3 protein is CASSPDRGNRYEQYF. CDR3 nucleotides: TGTGCCAGCTCACCGGACAGGGGGAATCGCTACGAGCAGTACTTC.

J is TRBJ2-5 and V is TRBV5-4; 9 positions agree with TRBD2. Per germline, CDR1 SGHNT and CDR2 YYREEE (reference sequence). The junction had 9 bases not matched to a gene; V was cut back by 4 bases and J by 2 bases. The CDR3 runs 16 residues. CDR3 sequence reads: CASSREASGVQETQYF. DNA for the CDR3: TGTGCCAGCAGCAGGGAAGCTAGCGGGGTACAAGAGACCCAGTACTTC.

This rearrangement joins TRBV27 to TRBJ1-2; the D gene is possibly TRBD1 (5 bases). Trimming removed 3 bases at V and 7 bases at J, with 12 bases between. In germline, CDR1 is MNHEY, CDR2 SMNVEV (reference sequence). The CDR3 has 13 residues. The CDR3 spells CASSLAGRAGYTF. Written as DNA, the CDR3 is TGTGCCAGCAGTTTGGCCGGCAGGGCTGGCTACACCTTC.

The chain is built from TRBV2 and TRBJ2-1, with a tentative D call TRBD1 (5 bases). The CDR3 covers 16 residues. CDR1 is SNHLY, CDR2 FYNNEI, per germline. V lost 10 bases, J lost 8 bases, and 27 bases lay in between. The CDR3 here is CATTLPGFVEGDEQFF. CDR3 nucleotide sequence: TGTGCCACCACCCTCCCGGGTTTTGTTGAAGGGGATGAGCAGTTCTTC.

Comments on this clone: A junction boundary mismatches the germline segment, possibly from a read error. The chain combines TRBV7-8 with TRBJ1-1; 7 nucleotides align to TRBD1. Germline CDR1 and CDR2: SGHVS and FQNEAQ. The CDR3 spans 16 residues. The chain's CDR3 is CASSIADGQVNTEAFF. The CDR3 DNA sequence: TGTGCCAGCAGCATAGCCGACGGACAGGTAAACACTGAAGCTTTCTTT.

The chain is built from TRBV14 and TRBJ1-2, with 10 nucleotides matching TRBD1. CDR1 and CDR2 from the germline V gene are SGHDN and FVKESK. Trimming at V came to 4 bases and at J to 9 bases, leaving 8 bases not matched to a gene. The CDR3 runs to 14 residues. Here the CDR3 DNA reads TGTGCCAGCAGCCCCCAGACAGGGGGCGGTAGCTACACCTTC. Amino acids: CASSPQTGGGSYTF.

V usage is TRBV7-2 and J usage is TRBJ2-7; 7 nucleotides match TRBD2. With V trimmed by 5 bases and J by 5 bases, 15 bases remained unmatched. Germline V gives CDR1 SGHTA, CDR2 FQGNSA. CDR3 length equals 16 residues. The CDR3 sequence is CASSPGAGAHPNEQYV. DNA of the CDR3: TGTGCCAGCAGCCCTGGCGCGGGAGCACACCCCAACGAGCAGTACGTC.

J is TRBJ2-5 and V is TRBV5-1; the match to TRBD1 covers 8 bases. This CDR3 contains 15 residues. Germline V gives CDR1 SGHRS, CDR2 YFSETQ. J was trimmed by 5 bases and V by 0 bases; bases with no gene match: 6. In DNA form, the CDR3 reads TGCGCCAGCAGCTTGGATGGACAGGGCTGGGAGACCCAGTACTTC. It translates to CASSLDGQGWETQYF.

The gene calls are TRBV5-1 and TRBJ1-4; D gene uncertain. The CDR3 totals 14 residues. Trimming pared 0 bases from V and 7 bases from J, leaving 10 bases between. In germline, CDR1 is SGHRS, CDR2 YFSETQ. The CDR3 is CASSLEWRGEKLFF. Here the CDR3 DNA reads TGCGCCAGCAGCTTGGAGTGGCGGGGTGAAAAACTGTTTTTT.

V and J are TRBV19 and TRBJ2-1; D is unclear. The CDR3 is 13 amino acids. CDR1 and CDR2 (germline): LNHDA, SQIVND (reference sequence). Trimming removed 0 bases at V and 2 bases at J, with 2 bases between. CDR3 coding DNA: TGTGCCAGTAGTATAGACGCCTACAATGAGCAGTTCTTC. As protein: CASSIDAYNEQFF. The full variable domain, completed using reference TRBV19 and TRBJ2-1, is DGGITQSPKYLFRKEGQNVTLSCEQNLNHDAMYWYRQDPGQGLRLIYYSQIVNDFQKGDIAEGYSVSREKKESFPLTVTSAQKNPTAFYLCASSIDAYNEQFFGPGTRLTVL.

The chain uses TRBV19 and TRBJ2-3; the match to TRBD1 covers 7 bases. CDR3 length: 13 residues. V lost 6 bases, J lost 0 bases, and 0 bases stayed unmatched. Germline V gives CDR1 LNHDA, CDR2 SQIVND (reference sequence). Written as DNA, the CDR3 is TGTGCCAGTAGGGACAGGAGCACAGATACGCAGTATTTT. Amino acid sequence: CASRDRSTDTQYF.

The chain has TRBV6-5 and TRBJ1-4; TRBD1 matches 7 bases. The CDR3 spans 14 residues. With 5 bases clipped from V and 3 bases from J, the junction kept 3 bases outside the gene matches. CDR1 is MNHEY and CDR2 is SVGAGI in the germline V gene. CDR3 amino acids: CASSRQGPNEKLFF. CDR3 DNA sequence: TGTGCCAGCAGTAGACAGGGTCCTAATGAAAAACTGTTTTTT.

This clone has only a few counts. The chain couples TRBV29-1 to TRBJ1-5; weak D call: TRBD1 (5 bases). The CDR3 extends over 12 amino acids. Germline V gene lookup returns CDR1 SQVTM and CDR2 ANQGSEA. V lost 4 bases, J lost 3 bases, and 7 bases lay in between. The CDR3 region has the DNA TGCAGCGTTGCAGGGTACAATCAGCCCCAGCATTTT. Translated: CSVAGYNQPQHF.

The chain employs TRBV5-1 and TRBJ1-1, with D maybe TRBD1 (6 bases). The V end was cut by 4 bases, the J end by 5 bases, with 15 bases between. This CDR3 comprises 14 residues. Germline V CDR1 and CDR2: SGHRS, YFSETQ. DNA of the CDR3: TGCGCCAGCAGCGCGACGGGGGGCTCGACTGAAGCTTTCTTT. Translated, it gives CASSATGGSTEAFF.

This chain joins TRBV29-1 and TRBJ1-1; D uncertain. Looked up from germline, CDR1 is SQVTM and CDR2 is ANQGSEA. This CDR3 spans 12 amino acids. Here the CDR3 reads CRVGGLDTEAFF. The CDR3 DNA is TGCAGGGTAGGAGGCTTAGACACTGAAGCTTTCTTT.

The chain carries TRBV6-6 and TRBJ1-2; the match to TRBD1 covers 7 bases. The V gene end was trimmed by 2 bases and the J gene end by 8 bases; junction bases not matched to a gene: 8. CDR3 length: 14 amino acids. Germline CDR1 reads MNHNY; CDR2 reads SVGAGI (reference sequence). Here the CDR3 reads CASSYQATGHGYTF. Written as DNA, the CDR3 is TGTGCCAGCAGTTACCAAGCGACAGGGCACGGCTACACCTTC.

The chain combines TRBV9 with TRBJ2-1; D unresolved. The CDR3 extends over 16 amino acids. Deletions cut 0 bases from V and 0 bases from J, with 10 bases between. CDR1 SGDLS and CDR2 YYNGEE come from the germline V gene. The CDR3 coding sequence is TGTGCCAGCAGCGTAGTTGCGGTTAGCTCCTACAATGAGCAGTTCTTC. Translating it yields CASSVVAVSSYNEQFF.

This CDR3 is CASGLRTGGDTQYF. Written as DNA, the CDR3 is TGTGCCAGCGGGCTTCGGACAGGCGGGGATACGCAGTATTTT. This sequence joins TRBV2 and TRBJ2-3, with 7 bases aligning to TRBD1. J gave up 6 bases and V 8 bases, and 11 bases lay outside the gene matches. This CDR3 region has 14 residues. Germline-derived CDR1 and CDR2 are SNHLY and FYNNEI.

This chain joins TRBV6-6 and TRBJ2-5; a possible D gene is TRBD2 (6 bases). The CDR3 extends over 16 amino acids. V lost 5 bases and J 2 bases, leaving 18 bases between the germline ends. Looked up from germline, CDR1 is MNHNY and CDR2 is SVGAGI (reference sequence). CDR3 in DNA: TGTGCCAGCAGTCAGCCGGGAGCGGACATACAAGAGACCCAGTACTTC. This encodes CASSQPGADIQETQYF.

The rearrangement links TRBV5-1 to TRBJ2-5, with 7 nucleotides matching TRBD1. Germline trimming cut 4 bases from V and 6 bases from J; bases unmatched to any gene: 6. The germline gives CDR1 SGHRS, CDR2 YFSETQ. This CDR3 has 13 residues. CDR3 sequence: CASSLRQGKTQYF. The CDR3 coding sequence is TGCGCCAGCAGCCTAAGACAGGGAAAGACCCAGTACTTC.

The chain uses TRBV25-1 and TRBJ1-2; D might be TRBD1 (5 bases). V was shortened by 2 bases and J by 5 bases, with 12 bases between the two germline ends. From germline, CDR1 is MGHDK and CDR2 SYGVNS. The CDR3 has 14 residues. The CDR3 nucleotides read TGTGCCAGCAGTGAAGTTGGGGGAGGTTATGGCTACACCTTC. This gives the protein CASSEVGGGYGYTF.

This chain links TRBV5-6 with TRBJ1-2, with a possible D match to TRBD1 (6 bases). Germline-derived CDR1 and CDR2 are SGHDT and YYEEEE. Between the trimmed V and J ends, which lost 2 bases and 2 bases, there was a span of 22 bases. The CDR3 consists of 18 residues. The CDR3 DNA is TGTGCCAGCAGCTTTGGGGGAGGGGGTCGAACCGGGAACTATGGCTACACCTTC. Residues: CASSFGGGGRTGNYGYTF. The full variable domain, its missing parts supplied by reference TRBV5-6 and TRBJ1-2, is DAGVTQSPTHLIKTRGQQVTLRCSPKSGHDTVSWYQQALGQGPQFIFQYYEEEERQRGNFPDRFSGHQFPNYSSELNVNALLLGDSALYLCASSFGGGGRTGNYGYTFGSGTRLTVV.

In this sample, this clone turned up once. The chain recombines TRBV19 with TRBJ1-1, with D possibly being TRBD1 (6 bases). The CDR3 length is 11 residues. Germline CDR1 is LNHDA and CDR2 is SQIVND (reference sequence). The V end lost 3 bases, the J end lost 11 bases, and 10 bases lay between the germline ends. The CDR3 spells CASSIGTGAFF. The CDR3 coding sequence is TGTGCCAGTAGTATTGGTACAGGGGCTTTCTTT.

This chain joins TRBV7-9 and TRBJ1-2; 11 bases map to TRBD1. Per germline, CDR1 SEHNR and CDR2 FQNEAQ (reference sequence). V dropped 6 bases and J dropped 1; count of bases not matched to a gene: 4. The CDR3 covers 15 residues. CDR3 DNA sequence: TGTGCCAGCAGTTCCGGGACAGGGGGTAACTATGGCTACACCTTC. Translated: CASSSGTGGNYGYTF. Together with reference TRBV7-9 and TRBJ1-2, the CDR3 gives the full variable domain: DTGVSQNPRHKITKRGQNVTFRCDPISEHNRLYWYRQTLGQGPEFLTYFQNEAQLEKSRLLSDRFSAERPKGSFSTLEIQRTEQGDSAMYLCASSSGTGGNYGYTFGSGTRLTVV.